This T cell receptor beta chain was sequenced for a study of blood T cells in healthy people across ages. Background on the study: Researchers report that template switching captured about one barcoded beta molecule per two T cells. Findings and limits, study-wide: Those diversity estimates obtained from one million T cells were thought to be underestimates.

Germline assignment: CDR1 SGHTA and CDR2 FQGNSA. V lost 2 bases to trimming and J lost 4 bases, with 14 bases between them. This CDR3 contains 15 residues. About this clonotype itself: Its antigen remains unknown.

Primed by a sample-barcoded 5' primer and a J-beta primer mix, a second PCR proceeded for about 6 to 12 cycles. In TCRdb, the 5' RACE reads were re-called with MiXCR into one record per CDR3 protein. The sample has some 1,000,000 distinct CDR3 sequences; about 25% are singletons. The same sample was also used in a study of T cells of mothers and their children. That paper adds: All extracted RNA went into cDNA synthesis, about 1.6 ug per 15 ul.

Sequences were obtained from blood. The receptor comes from a girl aged 2 to 10 in good health. The chain is built from TRBV7-2 and TRBJ2-5, with D possibly matching TRBD1 (6 bases). CDR3: CASSLRGGLGETQYF. The CDR3 region has the DNA TGTGCCAGCAGCTTACGAGGGGGTTTAGGAGAGACCCAGTACTTC.